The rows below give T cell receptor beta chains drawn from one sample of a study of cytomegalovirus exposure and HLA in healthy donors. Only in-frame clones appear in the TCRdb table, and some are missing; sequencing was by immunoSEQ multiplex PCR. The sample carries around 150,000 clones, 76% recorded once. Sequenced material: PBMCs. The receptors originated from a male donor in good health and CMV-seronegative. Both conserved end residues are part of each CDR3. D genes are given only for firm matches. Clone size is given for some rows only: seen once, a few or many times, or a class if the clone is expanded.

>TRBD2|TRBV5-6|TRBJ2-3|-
CASSLAEAGATDTQYF
TGTGCCAGCAGCTTGGCCGAGGCGGGAGCGACAGATACGCAGTATTTT
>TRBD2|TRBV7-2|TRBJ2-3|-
CASSLLAVDTDTQYF
TGTGCCAGCAGTCTTCTAGCGGTCGACACAGATACGCAGTATTTT
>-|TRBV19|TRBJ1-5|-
CASRGDYSNQPQHF
TGTGCCAGTAGGGGAGATTATAGCAATCAGCCCCAGCATTTT
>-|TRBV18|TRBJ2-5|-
CASSPGGQQETQYF
TGTGCCAGCTCACCGGGTGGACAGCAAGAGACCCAGTACTTC
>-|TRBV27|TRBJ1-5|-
CASSSLLGNQPQHF
TGTGCCAGCAGTTCCCTATTGGGCAATCAGCCCCAGCATTTT
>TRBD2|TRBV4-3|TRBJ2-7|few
CASSQGLAGGSYEQYF
TGCGCCAGCAGCCAAGGACTAGCGGGAGGGTCCTACGAGCAGTACTTC
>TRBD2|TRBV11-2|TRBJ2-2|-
CASSLDRGGGGELFF
TGTGCCAGCAGCTTAGACCGGGGGGGCGGCGGGGAGCTGTTTTTT
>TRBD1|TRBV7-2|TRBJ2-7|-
CASSTQTGNSYEQYF
TGTGCCAGCAGCACCCAGACAGGGAACTCCTACGAGCAGTACTTC
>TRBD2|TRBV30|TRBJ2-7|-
CAWRRGGIPDGEQYF
TGTGCCTGGAGACGGGGGGGGATACCCGACGGCGAGCAGTACTTC
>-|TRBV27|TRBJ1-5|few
CASSPLSRSNQPQHF
TGTGCCAGCAGCCCTCTATCCCGTAGCAATCAGCCCCAGCATTTT
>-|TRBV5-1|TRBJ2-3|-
CASSLGFGQPSTDTQYF
TGCGCCAGCAGCTTGGGGTTCGGACAGCCTAGCACAGATACGCAGTATTTT
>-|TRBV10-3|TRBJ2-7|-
CAISVGESEYEQYF
TGTGCCATCAGTGTTGGGGAGTCGGAGTACGAGCAGTACTTC
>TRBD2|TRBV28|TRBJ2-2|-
CASSLSGTNTGELFF
TGTGCCAGCAGTCTTAGCGGGACCAACACCGGGGAGCTGTTTTTT
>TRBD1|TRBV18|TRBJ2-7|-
CASSLLDRVGSEQYF
TGTGCCAGCTCACTCTTGGACAGGGTAGGTTCAGAGCAGTACTTC
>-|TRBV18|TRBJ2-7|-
CASSPTWRAVGGPTSLYEQYF
TGTGCCAGCTCACCAACCTGGAGGGCCGTCGGGGGTCCGACCTCCCTCTACGAGCAGTACTTC
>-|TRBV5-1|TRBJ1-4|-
CASSLGQGNEKLFF
TGCGCCAGCAGCTTGGGTCAGGGTAACGAAAAACTGTTTTTT
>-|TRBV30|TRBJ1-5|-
CAWSRYRANQPQHF
TGTGCCTGGAGTCGCTACAGGGCGAATCAGCCCCAGCATTTT
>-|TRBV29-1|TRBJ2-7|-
CSVLQDSYEQYF
TGCAGCGTTCTTCAAGACTCCTACGAGCAGTACTTC